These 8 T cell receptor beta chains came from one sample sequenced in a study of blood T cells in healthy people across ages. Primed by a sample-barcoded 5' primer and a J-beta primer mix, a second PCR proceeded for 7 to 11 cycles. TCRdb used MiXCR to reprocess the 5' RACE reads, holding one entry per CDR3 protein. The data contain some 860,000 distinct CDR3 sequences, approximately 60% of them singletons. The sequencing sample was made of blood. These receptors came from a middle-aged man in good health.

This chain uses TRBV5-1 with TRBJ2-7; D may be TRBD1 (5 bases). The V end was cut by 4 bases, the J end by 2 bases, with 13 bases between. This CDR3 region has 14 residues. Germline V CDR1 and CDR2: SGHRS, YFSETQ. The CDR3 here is CASSGDSSPYEQYF. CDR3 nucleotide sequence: TGCGCCAGCAGCGGTGACAGTAGCCCCTACGAGCAGTACTTC.

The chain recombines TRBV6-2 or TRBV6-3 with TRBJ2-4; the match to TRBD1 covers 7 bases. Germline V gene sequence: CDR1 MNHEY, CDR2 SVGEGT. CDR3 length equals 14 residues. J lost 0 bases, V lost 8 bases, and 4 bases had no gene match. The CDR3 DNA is TGTGCCAGCGGGGACAGATTAGCCAAAAACATTCAGTACTTC. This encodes CASGDRLAKNIQYF.

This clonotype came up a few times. The CDR3 DNA follows: TGTGCCAGCAGTAACCGGGACAGGGCTATAGGCTATGGCTACACCTTC. This encodes CASSNRDRAIGYGYTF. The V and J genes are TRBV28 and TRBJ1-2, with TRBD1 matching 9 bases. The CDR3 covers 16 residues. The ends lost 5 bases at V and 4 bases at J; junction bases unmatched: 11. Germline V gene sequence: CDR1 MDHEN, CDR2 SYDVKM.

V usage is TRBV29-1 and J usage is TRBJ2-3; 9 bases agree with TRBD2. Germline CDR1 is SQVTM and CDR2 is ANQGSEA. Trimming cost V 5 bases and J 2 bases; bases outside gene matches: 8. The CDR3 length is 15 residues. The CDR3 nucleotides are TGCAGCGTTATGGCGGGAGGGGGAATCACAGATACGCAGTATTTT. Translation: CSVMAGGGITDTQYF.

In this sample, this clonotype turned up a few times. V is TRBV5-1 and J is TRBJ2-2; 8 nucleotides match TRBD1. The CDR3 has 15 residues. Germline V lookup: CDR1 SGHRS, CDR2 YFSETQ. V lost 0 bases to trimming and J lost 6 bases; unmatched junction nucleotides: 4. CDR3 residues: CASSLAQGAAGELFF. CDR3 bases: TGCGCCAGCAGCTTGGCCCAGGGGGCGGCCGGGGAGCTGTTTTTT.

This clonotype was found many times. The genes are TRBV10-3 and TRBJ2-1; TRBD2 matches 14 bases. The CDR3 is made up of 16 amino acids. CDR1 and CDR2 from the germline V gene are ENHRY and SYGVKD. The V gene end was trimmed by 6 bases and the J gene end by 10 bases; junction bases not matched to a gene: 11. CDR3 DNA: TGTGCCATCAGAGATACGGGACTAGCGGGAGCGGAGGAGCAGTTCTTC. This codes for CAIRDTGLAGAEEQFF.

The CDR3 reads CASSRRSEQYF. Written as DNA, the CDR3 is TGTGCCAGCAGCCGAAGGTCCGAGCAGTACTTC. This rearrangement joins TRBV6-2 or TRBV6-3 to TRBJ2-7; D is unresolved. V gave up 6 bases and J gave up 6 bases, with 9 bases separating them. Germline CDR1 and CDR2: MNHEY and SVGEGT. This CDR3 is built from 11 residues.

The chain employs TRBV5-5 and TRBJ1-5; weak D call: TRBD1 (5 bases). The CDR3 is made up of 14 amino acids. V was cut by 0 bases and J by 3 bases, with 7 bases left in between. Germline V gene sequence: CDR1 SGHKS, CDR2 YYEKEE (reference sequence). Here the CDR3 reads CASSLAGYNQPQHF. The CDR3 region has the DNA TGTGCCAGCAGCTTGGCAGGGTACAATCAGCCCCAGCATTTT.